The following is a TCR beta chain sequence with its context. The record originates from a study of CD8+ T cells in alopecia areata. Study background: Severity was scored as percentage of affected scalp area in treated patients.

It was cDNA, reverse transcribed from extracted RNA, that served as the sequencing template. Assay: immunoSEQ multiplex PCR; the TCRdb copy retains only in-frame clones and omits some. The table includes under 95,000 clones, just over 70% detected once. The treatment denotes: oral pan-JAK inhibitor, 5-10 mg twice daily. Lesional scalp punch biopsies and peripheral blood came from alopecia areata patients. V was pared by 1 base and J by 6 bases, with 9 bases between. This CDR3 is built from 13 residues. CDR1 LGHNA and CDR2 YSLEER come from the germline V gene. Sequencing was performed on CD8+ T cells sorted from blood, taken at approximately week 44, from a patient treated with tofacitinib. The chain employs TRBV4-3 and TRBJ1-2; D uncertain. This clonotype was obtained from a human donor with alopecia areata. The CDR3 region has the DNA TGCGCCAGCAGCCAAGTTTCGGAGGATGGCTACACCTTC. It translates to CASSQVSEDGYTF.